The clone carrying this TCR beta chain appeared a few times. This sample is part of a study of T-cell reconstitution after alpha-beta-depleted transplantation in children. The TCRbeta library was prepared with unique molecular identifiers. Each CDR3 protein is one row after TCRdb ran MiXCR on the PCR reads. The sample has over 150,000 distinct CDR3 sequences; about 6.4% are singletons. Sequencing used PBMCs from the stem cell graft donor, obtained from the stem cell graft. The clonotype originates from a human donor who donated a stem cell graft to a child with Wiskott-Aldrich syndrome.

The CDR3 DNA is TGTGCCAGCGGAAGTCGTCGGTACGAGCAGTACTTC. As protein: CASGSRRYEQYF. The rearrangement joins TRBV2 to TRBJ2-7; D is uncertain. Germline CDR1 and CDR2: SNHLY and FYNNEI. The CDR3 length is 12 residues. The V end was cut by 8 bases, the J end by 4 bases, with 12 bases between.